This T cell receptor beta chain stems from a study of shared clonotypes between healthy human individuals. This CDR3 spans 15 amino acids. Germline V gene lookup returns CDR1 MGHRA and CDR2 YSYEKL. V shed 2 bases and J 3 bases; nucleotides not matched to a gene: 5. A note on this clone: What it recognizes is unknown.

It was at deep level that the assay was run. TCRdb keeps only in-frame clones here, not all; method: immunoSEQ multiplex PCR. The top ten clones hold more than 10% of a sample with about 560,000 clones, around three quarters of them seen once. The study's findings and limits: Only blood was sampled, and tissue TCR repertoires likely differ from blood ones.

The donors were all Caucasian adults (living in Nashville, Tennessee). The sample consisted of PBMCs. The sequence derives from a woman aged 40 to 50 in good health. Some clones in this sample may be carry-over from other donors' samples. The J gene is TRBJ2-7, the V gene TRBV4-1; 9 nucleotides agree with TRBD2. This CDR3 is CASSQSASGNYEQYF. The CDR3 region has the DNA TGCGCCAGCAGCCAAAGCGCTAGCGGGAACTACGAGCAGTACTTC.